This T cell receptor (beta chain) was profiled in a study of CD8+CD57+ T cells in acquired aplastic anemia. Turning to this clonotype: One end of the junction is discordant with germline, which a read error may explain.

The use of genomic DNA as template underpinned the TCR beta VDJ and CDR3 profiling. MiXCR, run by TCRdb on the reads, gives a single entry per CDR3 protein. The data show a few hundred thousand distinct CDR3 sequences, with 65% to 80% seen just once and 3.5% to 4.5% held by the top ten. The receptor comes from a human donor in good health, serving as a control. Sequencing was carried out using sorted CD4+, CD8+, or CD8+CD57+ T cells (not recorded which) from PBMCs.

The chain's CDR3 is CSARRATGDEAFF. The DNA of the CDR3 is TGCAGTGCTAGGAGAGCAACGGGCGACGAAGCCTTCTTT. The chain combines TRBV20-1 with TRBJ1-1, with no clear D. The CDR3 extends over 13 amino acids. Germline loops: CDR1 DFQATT, CDR2 SNEGSKA (reference sequence).